The clone carrying this T cell receptor beta chain was observed a few times. This specimen comes from a study of shared clonotypes between healthy human individuals. CDR1 is SGHTA, CDR2 FQGNSA, per germline. CDR3 length equals 18 residues. With V trimmed by 3 bases and J by 6 bases, 16 bases remained unmatched. Measured with immunoSEQ multiplex PCR; TCRdb has only the in-frame clones, and not every one. This table has about 770,000 clones, approximately 72% appearing once. The chain is built from TRBV7-2 and TRBJ2-1, with TRBD2 identical over 8 bases. The specimen was memory CD4+ T cells sorted from blood. The subset was: CD45RA-negative fraction. The source is a woman aged 25 to 39 in good health. This chain's CDR3 is CASSFHAGGGPHVNEQFF. As DNA, the CDR3 is TGTGCCAGCAGCTTCCACGCCGGCGGGGGGCCTCATGTCAATGAGCAGTTCTTC.